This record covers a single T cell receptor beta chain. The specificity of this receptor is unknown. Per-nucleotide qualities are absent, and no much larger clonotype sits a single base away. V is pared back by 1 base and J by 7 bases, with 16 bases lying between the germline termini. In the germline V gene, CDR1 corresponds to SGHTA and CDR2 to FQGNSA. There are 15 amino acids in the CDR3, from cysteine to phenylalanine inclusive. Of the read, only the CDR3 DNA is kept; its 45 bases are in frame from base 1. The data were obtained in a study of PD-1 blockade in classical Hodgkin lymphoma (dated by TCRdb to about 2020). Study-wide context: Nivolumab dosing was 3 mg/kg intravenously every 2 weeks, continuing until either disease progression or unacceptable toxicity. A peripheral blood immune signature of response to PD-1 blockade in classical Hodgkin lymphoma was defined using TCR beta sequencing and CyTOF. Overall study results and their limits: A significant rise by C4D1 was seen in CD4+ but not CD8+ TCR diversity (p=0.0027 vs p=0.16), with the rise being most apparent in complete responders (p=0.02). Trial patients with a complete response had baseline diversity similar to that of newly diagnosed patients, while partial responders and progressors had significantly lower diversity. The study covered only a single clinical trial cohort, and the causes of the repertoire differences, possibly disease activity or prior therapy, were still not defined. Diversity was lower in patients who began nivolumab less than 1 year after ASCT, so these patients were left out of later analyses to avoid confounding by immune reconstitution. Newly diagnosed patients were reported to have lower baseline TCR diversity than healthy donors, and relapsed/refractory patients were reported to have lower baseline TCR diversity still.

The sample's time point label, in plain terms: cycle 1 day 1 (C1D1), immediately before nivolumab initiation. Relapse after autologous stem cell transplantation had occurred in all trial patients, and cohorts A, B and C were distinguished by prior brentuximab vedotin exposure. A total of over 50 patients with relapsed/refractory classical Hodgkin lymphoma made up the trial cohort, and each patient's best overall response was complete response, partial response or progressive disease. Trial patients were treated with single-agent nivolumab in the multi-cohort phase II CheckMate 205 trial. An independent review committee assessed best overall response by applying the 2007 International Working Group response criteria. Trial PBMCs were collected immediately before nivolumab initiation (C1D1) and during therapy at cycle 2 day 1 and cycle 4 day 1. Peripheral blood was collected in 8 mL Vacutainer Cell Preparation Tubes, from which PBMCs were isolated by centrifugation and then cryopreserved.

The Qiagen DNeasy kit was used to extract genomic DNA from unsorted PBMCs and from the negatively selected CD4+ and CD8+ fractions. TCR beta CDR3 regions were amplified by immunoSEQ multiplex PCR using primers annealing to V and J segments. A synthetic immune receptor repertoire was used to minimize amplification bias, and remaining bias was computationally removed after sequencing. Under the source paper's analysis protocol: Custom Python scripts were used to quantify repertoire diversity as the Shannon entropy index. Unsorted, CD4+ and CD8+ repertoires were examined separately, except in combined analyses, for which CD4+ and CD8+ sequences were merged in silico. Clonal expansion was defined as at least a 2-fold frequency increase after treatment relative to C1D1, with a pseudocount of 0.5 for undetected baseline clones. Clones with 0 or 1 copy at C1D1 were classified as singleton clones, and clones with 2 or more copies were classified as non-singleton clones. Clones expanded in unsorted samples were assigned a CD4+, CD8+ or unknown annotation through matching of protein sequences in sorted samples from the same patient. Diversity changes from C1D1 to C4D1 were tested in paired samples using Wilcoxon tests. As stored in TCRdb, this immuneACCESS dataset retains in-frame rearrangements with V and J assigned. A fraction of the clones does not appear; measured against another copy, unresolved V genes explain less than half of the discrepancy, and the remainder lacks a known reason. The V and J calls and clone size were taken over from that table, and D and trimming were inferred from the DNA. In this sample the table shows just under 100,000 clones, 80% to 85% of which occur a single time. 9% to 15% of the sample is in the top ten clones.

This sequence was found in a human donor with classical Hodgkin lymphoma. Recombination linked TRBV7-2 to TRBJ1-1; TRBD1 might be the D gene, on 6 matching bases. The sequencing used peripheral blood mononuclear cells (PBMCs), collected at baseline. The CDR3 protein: CASSLGQARGLEAFF. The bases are TGTGCCAGCAGCTTAGGACAGGCGCGTGGCCTTGAAGCTTTCTTT. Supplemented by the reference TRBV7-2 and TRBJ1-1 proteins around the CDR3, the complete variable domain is GAGVSQSPSNKVTEKGKDVELRCDPISGHTALYWYRQSLGQGLEFLIYFQGNSAPDKSGLPSDRFSAERTGGSVSTLTIQRTQQEDSAVYLCASSLGQARGLEAFFGQGTRLTVV.